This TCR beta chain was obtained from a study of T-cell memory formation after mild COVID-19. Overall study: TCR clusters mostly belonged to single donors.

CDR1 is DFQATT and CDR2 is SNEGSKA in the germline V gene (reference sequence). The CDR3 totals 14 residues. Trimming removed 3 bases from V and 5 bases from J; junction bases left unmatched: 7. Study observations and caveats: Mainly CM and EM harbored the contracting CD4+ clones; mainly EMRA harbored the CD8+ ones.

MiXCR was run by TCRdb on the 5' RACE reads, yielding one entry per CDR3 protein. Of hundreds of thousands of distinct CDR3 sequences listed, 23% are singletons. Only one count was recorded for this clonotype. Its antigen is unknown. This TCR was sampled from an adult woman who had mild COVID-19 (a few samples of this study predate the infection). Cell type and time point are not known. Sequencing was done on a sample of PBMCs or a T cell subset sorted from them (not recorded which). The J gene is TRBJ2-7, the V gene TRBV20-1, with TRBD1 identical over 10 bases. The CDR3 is CSARGGQGPNEQYF. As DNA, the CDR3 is TGCAGTGCTAGGGGGGGACAGGGGCCCAACGAGCAGTACTTC.